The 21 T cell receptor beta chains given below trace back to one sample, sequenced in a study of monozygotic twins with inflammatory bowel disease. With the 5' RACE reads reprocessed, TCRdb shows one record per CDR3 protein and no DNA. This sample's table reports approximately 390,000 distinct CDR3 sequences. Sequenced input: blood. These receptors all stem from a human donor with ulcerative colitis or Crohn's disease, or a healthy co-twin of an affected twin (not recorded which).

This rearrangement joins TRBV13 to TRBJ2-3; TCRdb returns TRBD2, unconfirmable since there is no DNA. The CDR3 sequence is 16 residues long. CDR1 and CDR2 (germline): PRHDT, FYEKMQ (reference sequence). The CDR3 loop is CASSLVARRSTDTQYF.

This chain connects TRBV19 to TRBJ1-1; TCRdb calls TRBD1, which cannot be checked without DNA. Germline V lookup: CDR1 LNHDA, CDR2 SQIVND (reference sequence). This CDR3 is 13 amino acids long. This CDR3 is CASKGQSNTEAFF.

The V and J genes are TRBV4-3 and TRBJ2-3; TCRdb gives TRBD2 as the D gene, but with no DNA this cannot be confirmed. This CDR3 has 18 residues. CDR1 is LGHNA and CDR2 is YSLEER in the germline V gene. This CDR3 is CASSQDWGLADFGDTQYF.

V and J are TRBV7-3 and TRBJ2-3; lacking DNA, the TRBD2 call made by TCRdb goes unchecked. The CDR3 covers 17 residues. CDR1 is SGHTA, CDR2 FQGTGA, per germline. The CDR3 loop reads CASSLTAGGQPPHPQYF.

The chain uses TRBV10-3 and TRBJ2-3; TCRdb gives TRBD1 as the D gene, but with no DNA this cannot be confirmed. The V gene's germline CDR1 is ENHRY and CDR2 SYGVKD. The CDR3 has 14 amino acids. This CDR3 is CAISKGATTDTQYF.

CDR3 residues: CASSLENHYEQYF. The genes are TRBV5-1 and TRBJ2-7. CDR1 SGHRS and CDR2 YFSETQ come from the germline V gene. This CDR3 is 13 amino acids long.

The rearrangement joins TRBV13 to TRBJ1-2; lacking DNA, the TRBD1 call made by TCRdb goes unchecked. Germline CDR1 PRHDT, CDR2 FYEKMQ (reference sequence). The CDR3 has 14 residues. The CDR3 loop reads CASSLGGQGNGYTF.

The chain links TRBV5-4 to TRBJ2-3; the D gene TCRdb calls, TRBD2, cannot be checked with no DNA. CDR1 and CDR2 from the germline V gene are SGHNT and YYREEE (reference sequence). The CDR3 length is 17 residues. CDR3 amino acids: CASSPGASGGASDTQYF.

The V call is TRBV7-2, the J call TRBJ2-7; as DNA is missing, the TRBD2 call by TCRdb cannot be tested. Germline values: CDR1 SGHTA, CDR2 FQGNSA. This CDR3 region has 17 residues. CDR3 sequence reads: CASSLVPPGLAGLEQYF.

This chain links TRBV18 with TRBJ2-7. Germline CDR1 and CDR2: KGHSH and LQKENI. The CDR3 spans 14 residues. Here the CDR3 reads CASSPGNFLNEQYF. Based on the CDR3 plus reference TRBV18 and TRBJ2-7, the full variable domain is NAGVMQNPRHLVRRRGQEARLRCSPMKGHSHVYWYRQLPEEGLKFMVYLQKENIIDESGMPKERFSAEFPKEGPSILRIQQVVRGDSAAYFCASSPGNFLNEQYFGPGTRLTVT.

CDR3: CATSDPSLGGDYNEQFF. The chain couples TRBV24-1 to TRBJ2-1; the D gene TCRdb calls, TRBD1, cannot be checked with no DNA. The germline V gene has CDR1 KGHDR and CDR2 SFDVKD. The length of the CDR3 is 17 residues.

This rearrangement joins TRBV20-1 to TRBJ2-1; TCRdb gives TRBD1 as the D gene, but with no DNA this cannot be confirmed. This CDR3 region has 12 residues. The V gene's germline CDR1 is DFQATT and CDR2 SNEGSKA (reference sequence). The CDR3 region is CSASGQNNEQFF.

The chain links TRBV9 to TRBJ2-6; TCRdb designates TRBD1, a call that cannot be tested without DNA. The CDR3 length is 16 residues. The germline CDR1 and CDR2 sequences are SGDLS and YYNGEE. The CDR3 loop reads CASSVTGGSGANVLTF.

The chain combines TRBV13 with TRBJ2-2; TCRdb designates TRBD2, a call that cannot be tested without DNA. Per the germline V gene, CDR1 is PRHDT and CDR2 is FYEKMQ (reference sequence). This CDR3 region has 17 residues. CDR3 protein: CASSRSETSGRTGELFF.

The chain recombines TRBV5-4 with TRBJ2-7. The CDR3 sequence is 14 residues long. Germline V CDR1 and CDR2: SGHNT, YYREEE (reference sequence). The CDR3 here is CASSLRQSSYEQYF.

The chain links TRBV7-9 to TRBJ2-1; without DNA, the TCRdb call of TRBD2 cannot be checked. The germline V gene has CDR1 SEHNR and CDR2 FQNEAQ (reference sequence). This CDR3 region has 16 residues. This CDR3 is CASSTTGLAGINEQFF.

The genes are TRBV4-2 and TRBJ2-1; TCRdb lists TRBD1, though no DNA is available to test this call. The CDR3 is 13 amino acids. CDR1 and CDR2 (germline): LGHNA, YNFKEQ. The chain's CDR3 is CASSHDRGNEQFF.

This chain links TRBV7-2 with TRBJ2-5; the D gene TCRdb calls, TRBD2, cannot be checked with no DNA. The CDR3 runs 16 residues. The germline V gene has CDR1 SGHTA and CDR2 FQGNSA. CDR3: CASSQKGLAVQETQYF.

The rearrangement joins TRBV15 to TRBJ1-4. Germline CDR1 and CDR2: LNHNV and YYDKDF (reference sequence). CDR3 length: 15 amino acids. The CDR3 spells CATSREKIPNEKLFF.

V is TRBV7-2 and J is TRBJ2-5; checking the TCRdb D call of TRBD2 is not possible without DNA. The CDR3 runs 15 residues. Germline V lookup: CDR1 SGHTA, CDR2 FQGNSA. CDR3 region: CASSRLAGVQETQYF.

The CDR3: CASSATMPLYNEQFF. V gene TRBV5-1 combines with J gene TRBJ2-1; TCRdb proposes TRBD2, but this gene call is untestable without DNA. The V gene's germline CDR1 is SGHRS and CDR2 YFSETQ. CDR3 length equals 15 residues.